A selection of T cell receptor beta chains follows, all from one sample in a study of CD4+ T cells in melanoma. Only in-frame clones appear in the TCRdb table, and some are missing; sequencing was by immunoSEQ multiplex PCR. The sample lists about 11,000 clones, 55% to 75% occurring once. The sequenced sample was cells from a culture (not recorded whether cultured in vitro). These receptors were taken from a human donor with melanoma. CDR3s include the opening cysteine and the closing phenylalanine or tryptophan. A D gene is named only where the DNA matches it firmly. Only part of the rows carry a size: once, few, many, or a class if the clone is expanded.

j_call: TRBJ1-1; cdr3_length: 16; clone_size: -; d_call: -; v_call: TRBV4-1; cdr3_nt: TGCGCCAGCAGTGGGGTGGGCTTCATAAAGAACACTGAAGCTTTCTTT; cdr3_aa: CASSGVGFIKNTEAFF
j_call: TRBJ1-4; cdr3_length: 16; clone_size: -; d_call: -; v_call: TRBV7-6; cdr3_nt: TGTGCCAGCAGCCATTATAGAGGGGGGATCGGGGAAAAACTGTTTTTT; cdr3_aa: CASSHYRGGIGEKLFF
j_call: TRBJ1-2; cdr3_length: 15; clone_size: few; d_call: -; v_call: TRBV6-1; cdr3_nt: TGTGCCAGCAGTGAAGCTGCTCGATCTAACTATGGCTACACCTTC; cdr3_aa: CASSEAARSNYGYTF
j_call: TRBJ2-5; cdr3_length: 13; clone_size: -; d_call: -; v_call: TRBV7-2; cdr3_nt: TGTGCCAGCAGCTTGTTCCACGGGGAGACCCAGTACTTC; cdr3_aa: CASSLFHGETQYF
j_call: TRBJ1-5; cdr3_length: 16; clone_size: -; d_call: -; v_call: TRBV10-3; cdr3_nt: TGTGCCATCAGTGAGTCGGGCATTCTCAGCAATCAGCCCCAGCATTTT; cdr3_aa: CAISESGILSNQPQHF
j_call: TRBJ1-1; cdr3_length: 14; clone_size: -; d_call: TRBD1; v_call: TRBV12-5; cdr3_nt: TGTGCTAGTGGTTCCCCTGGACAGGGCACTGAAGCTTTCTTT; cdr3_aa: CASGSPGQGTEAFF
j_call: TRBJ1-4; cdr3_length: 15; clone_size: medium-sized; d_call: -; v_call: TRBV7-2; cdr3_nt: TGTGCCAGCAGCTTAGTAGCCAGGAGTAATGAAAAACTGTTTTTT; cdr3_aa: CASSLVARSNEKLFF
j_call: TRBJ2-5; cdr3_length: 17; clone_size: -; d_call: -; v_call: TRBV23-1; cdr3_nt: TGCGCCAGCAGTCACGCCTCCAGATACGTGGGGGGAGAGACCCAGTACTTC; cdr3_aa: CASSHASRYVGGETQYF
j_call: TRBJ2-5; cdr3_length: 13; clone_size: -; d_call: -; v_call: TRBV11-1; cdr3_nt: TGTGCCAGCAGCTTAGGGGGGAGTGCGACCCAGTACTTC; cdr3_aa: CASSLGGSATQYF
j_call: TRBJ2-5; cdr3_length: 16; clone_size: -; d_call: -; v_call: TRBV4-1; cdr3_nt: TGCGCCAGCAGCCCGTCGGGAGGAAGCGGGGACAGGACCCAGTACTTC; cdr3_aa: CASSPSGGSGDRTQYF
j_call: TRBJ1-6; cdr3_length: 16; clone_size: once; d_call: -; v_call: TRBV7-8; cdr3_nt: TGTGCCAGCAGCGCCAGGGTCATTACCTATAATTCACCCCTCCACTTT; cdr3_aa: CASSARVITYNSPLHF
j_call: TRBJ2-2; cdr3_length: 14; clone_size: -; d_call: -; v_call: TRBV5-1; cdr3_nt: TGCGCCAGCAGTTCGGACGGGAACACCGGGGAGCTGTTTTTT; cdr3_aa: CASSSDGNTGELFF
j_call: TRBJ1-2; cdr3_length: 14; clone_size: few; d_call: TRBD1; v_call: TRBV6-5; cdr3_nt: TGTGCCAGCAGGGCGACAGGGAAAAACTATGGCTACACCTTC; cdr3_aa: CASRATGKNYGYTF
j_call: TRBJ1-3; cdr3_length: 15; clone_size: -; d_call: -; v_call: TRBV2; cdr3_nt: TGTGCCAGCAGACGGACTCAGGGAACTGGAAACACCATATATTTT; cdr3_aa: CASRRTQGTGNTIYF
j_call: TRBJ2-2; cdr3_length: 16; clone_size: -; d_call: -; v_call: TRBV5-1; cdr3_nt: TGCGCCAGCAGCTTGGCCGGCAGGGGACGGACCGGGGAGCTGTTTTTT; cdr3_aa: CASSLAGRGRTGELFF
j_call: TRBJ2-7; cdr3_length: 15; clone_size: -; d_call: TRBD2; v_call: TRBV11-1; cdr3_nt: TGTGCCAGCAGCCCATCTCTAGCGGGTTCCTACGAGCAGTACTTC; cdr3_aa: CASSPSLAGSYEQYF
j_call: TRBJ2-7; cdr3_length: 13; clone_size: -; d_call: -; v_call: TRBV7-3; cdr3_nt: TGTGCCAGCAGCTTTGTGCCACTGGACGAGCAGTACTTC; cdr3_aa: CASSFVPLDEQYF
j_call: TRBJ1-5; cdr3_length: 13; clone_size: few; d_call: -; v_call: TRBV10-2; cdr3_nt: TGCGCCAGCAGTGAGGGTGGGGCTCAGCCCCAGCATTTT; cdr3_aa: CASSEGGAQPQHF
j_call: TRBJ2-2; cdr3_length: 15; clone_size: once; d_call: TRBD2; v_call: TRBV12-5; cdr3_nt: TGTGCTAGTGGTTTAGAACTAGCGGGCACCGGGGAGCTGTTTTTT; cdr3_aa: CASGLELAGTGELFF
j_call: TRBJ1-6; cdr3_length: 14; clone_size: -; d_call: -; v_call: TRBV6-1; cdr3_nt: TGTGCCAGCAGTGGAAAAAGGCGTAATTCACCCCTCCACTTT; cdr3_aa: CASSGKRRNSPLHF
j_call: TRBJ1-1; cdr3_length: 15; clone_size: large; d_call: TRBD1; v_call: TRBV2; cdr3_nt: TGTGCCAGCAGTGCTGAGGGACAGGGCACCACTGAAGCTTTCTTT; cdr3_aa: CASSAEGQGTTEAFF
j_call: TRBJ1-4; cdr3_length: 14; clone_size: -; d_call: -; v_call: TRBV5-1; cdr3_nt: TGCGCCAGCAGCCCTGGGACTACCAATGAAAAACTGTTTTTT; cdr3_aa: CASSPGTTNEKLFF
j_call: TRBJ1-3; cdr3_length: 12; clone_size: -; d_call: TRBD1; v_call: TRBV6-5; cdr3_nt: TGTGCCACCGGGACAGGGGGAAACACCATATATTTT; cdr3_aa: CATGTGGNTIYF
j_call: TRBJ2-1; cdr3_length: 16; clone_size: -; d_call: -; v_call: TRBV5-6; cdr3_nt: TGTGCCAGCAGCGATCAAACAGGGCTGGGATACAATGAGCAGTTCTTC; cdr3_aa: CASSDQTGLGYNEQFF
j_call: TRBJ1-1; cdr3_length: 16; clone_size: once; d_call: -; v_call: TRBV11-2; cdr3_nt: TGTGCCAGCAGCTTAGTTTCAGGGACCATGAACACTGAAGCTTTCTTT; cdr3_aa: CASSLVSGTMNTEAFF
j_call: TRBJ1-2; cdr3_length: 13; clone_size: -; d_call: -; v_call: TRBV25-1; cdr3_nt: TGTGCCAGCAGTGAGGGAATGCTCTATGGCTACACCTTC; cdr3_aa: CASSEGMLYGYTF
j_call: TRBJ2-3; cdr3_length: 16; clone_size: -; d_call: -; v_call: TRBV4-1; cdr3_nt: TGCGCCAGCAGCCAAGATTGGGGTTTCAATGCAGATACGCAGTATTTT; cdr3_aa: CASSQDWGFNADTQYF
j_call: TRBJ1-6; cdr3_length: 14; clone_size: few; d_call: TRBD1; v_call: TRBV30; cdr3_nt: TGTGCCTGGAGCCGGACAGGGCTTGCGTCACCCCTCCACTTT; cdr3_aa: CAWSRTGLASPLHF
j_call: TRBJ1-1; cdr3_length: 13; clone_size: medium-sized; d_call: -; v_call: TRBV19; cdr3_nt: TGTGCCAGTAGTATTTCCAGGAACACTGAAGCTTTCTTT; cdr3_aa: CASSISRNTEAFF
j_call: TRBJ2-2; cdr3_length: 15; clone_size: -; d_call: TRBD1; v_call: TRBV6-4; cdr3_nt: TGTGCCAGCCAGGACAGGGGGAATGGCACCGGGGAGCTGTTTTTT; cdr3_aa: CASQDRGNGTGELFF
j_call: TRBJ1-1; cdr3_length: 13; clone_size: -; d_call: -; v_call: TRBV6-6; cdr3_nt: TGTGCCAGCAGTTCTAATTGGAACACTGAAGCTTTCTTT; cdr3_aa: CASSSNWNTEAFF
j_call: TRBJ1-3; cdr3_length: 15; clone_size: -; d_call: TRBD1; v_call: TRBV19; cdr3_nt: TGTGCCAGTAGTATAGCGGGACAGCTTGGAAACACCATATATTTT; cdr3_aa: CASSIAGQLGNTIYF
j_call: TRBJ1-1; cdr3_length: 15; clone_size: -; d_call: -; v_call: TRBV18; cdr3_nt: TGTGCCAGCTCACCTAGTTCCGCGGGGTACACTGAAGCTTTCTTT; cdr3_aa: CASSPSSAGYTEAFF
j_call: TRBJ2-7; cdr3_length: 14; clone_size: -; d_call: -; v_call: TRBV27; cdr3_nt: TGTGCCAGCAGGATGAGCCGGGCAGGGTACGAGCAGTACTTC; cdr3_aa: CASRMSRAGYEQYF
j_call: TRBJ2-3; cdr3_length: 11; clone_size: -; d_call: -; v_call: TRBV11-2; cdr3_nt: TGTGCCAGCAGCCTGAGGGATACGCAGTATTTT; cdr3_aa: CASSLRDTQYF
j_call: TRBJ1-5; cdr3_length: 13; clone_size: -; d_call: -; v_call: TRBV18; cdr3_nt: TGTGCCAGCTCACGGACAGACAATCAGCCCCAGCATTTT; cdr3_aa: CASSRTDNQPQHF
j_call: TRBJ1-1; cdr3_length: 13; clone_size: -; d_call: TRBD1; v_call: TRBV4-1; cdr3_nt: TGCGCCAGCAGCCAAGGGACAGGGGGCTTCGCTTTCTTT; cdr3_aa: CASSQGTGGFAFF
j_call: TRBJ2-1; cdr3_length: 14; clone_size: once; d_call: TRBD1; v_call: TRBV28; cdr3_nt: TGTGCCAGCCTCACAGGGGCTGAGGGCAATGAGCAGTTCTTC; cdr3_aa: CASLTGAEGNEQFF
j_call: TRBJ2-7; cdr3_length: 13; clone_size: -; d_call: -; v_call: TRBV4-1; cdr3_nt: TGCGCCAGCAGCCATTATCGGAGCTACGAGCAGTACTTC; cdr3_aa: CASSHYRSYEQYF
j_call: TRBJ2-2; cdr3_length: 16; clone_size: -; d_call: TRBD1; v_call: TRBV27; cdr3_nt: TGTGCCAGCAGTTCCTGGGACAGGGGATCCACCGGGGAGCTGTTTTTT; cdr3_aa: CASSSWDRGSTGELFF
j_call: TRBJ1-5; cdr3_length: 15; clone_size: -; d_call: TRBD1; v_call: TRBV19; cdr3_nt: TGTGCCAGTAGTTCCTCCGGGACAGCGGGACAGCCCCAGCATTTT; cdr3_aa: CASSSSGTAGQPQHF
j_call: TRBJ2-2; cdr3_length: 14; clone_size: few; d_call: -; v_call: TRBV9; cdr3_nt: TGTGCCAGCAGCGTAGAAGGGGCCACCGGGGAGCTGTTTTTT; cdr3_aa: CASSVEGATGELFF
j_call: TRBJ1-2; cdr3_length: 14; clone_size: -; d_call: -; v_call: TRBV18; cdr3_nt: TGTGCCAGCTCAGTCCTAGGGCGAAACTATGGCTACACCTTC; cdr3_aa: CASSVLGRNYGYTF
j_call: TRBJ2-1; cdr3_length: 13; clone_size: -; d_call: -; v_call: TRBV4-1; cdr3_nt: TGCGCCAGCAGCCAAGAGGAGCGGAGGGAGCAGTTCTTC; cdr3_aa: CASSQEERREQFF
j_call: TRBJ1-5; cdr3_length: 13; clone_size: -; d_call: -; v_call: TRBV29-1; cdr3_nt: TGCAGCGTTGCGGGGGGCTACAATCAGCCCCAGCATTTT; cdr3_aa: CSVAGGYNQPQHF
j_call: TRBJ1-2; cdr3_length: 15; clone_size: -; d_call: TRBD1; v_call: TRBV6-5; cdr3_nt: TGTGCCAGCAGTCCCGGGAAGGACAGGCTAGGTGGCTACACCTTC; cdr3_aa: CASSPGKDRLGGYTF
j_call: TRBJ2-2; cdr3_length: 14; clone_size: -; d_call: -; v_call: TRBV2; cdr3_nt: TGTGCCAGCAGAACCGACGGGAACACCGGGGAGCTGTTTTTT; cdr3_aa: CASRTDGNTGELFF
j_call: TRBJ1-6; cdr3_length: 13; clone_size: -; d_call: -; v_call: TRBV5-1; cdr3_nt: TGCGCCAGCCAGTTAGACCCGAATTCACCCCTCCACTTT; cdr3_aa: CASQLDPNSPLHF
j_call: TRBJ1-1; cdr3_length: 12; clone_size: -; d_call: -; v_call: TRBV2; cdr3_nt: TGTGCCAGCAGGGAACAGGGTTCTGACGCTTTCTTT; cdr3_aa: CASREQGSDAFF
j_call: TRBJ1-2; cdr3_length: 17; clone_size: few; d_call: TRBD1; v_call: TRBV5-4; cdr3_nt: TGTGCCAGCAGTCGACCGAGACAGGGGACCGACGGCTATGGCTACACCTTC; cdr3_aa: CASSRPRQGTDGYGYTF